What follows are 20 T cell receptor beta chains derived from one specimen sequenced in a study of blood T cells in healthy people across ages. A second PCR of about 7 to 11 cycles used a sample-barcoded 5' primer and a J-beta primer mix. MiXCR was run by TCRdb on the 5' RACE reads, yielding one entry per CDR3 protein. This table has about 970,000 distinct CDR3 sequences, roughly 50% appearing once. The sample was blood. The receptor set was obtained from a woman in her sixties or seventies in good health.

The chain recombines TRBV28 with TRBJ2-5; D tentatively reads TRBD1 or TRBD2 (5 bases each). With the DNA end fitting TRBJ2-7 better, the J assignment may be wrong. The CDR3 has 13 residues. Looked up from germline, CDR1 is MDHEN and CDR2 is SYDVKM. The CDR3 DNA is TGTGCCAGCACCCGGGGCCGCAACTACGAGCAGTACTTC. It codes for CASTRGRNYEQYF.

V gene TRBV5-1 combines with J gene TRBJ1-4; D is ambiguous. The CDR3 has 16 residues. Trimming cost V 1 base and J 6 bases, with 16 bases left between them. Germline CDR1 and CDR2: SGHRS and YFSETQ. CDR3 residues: CASSLSIGLGDEKLFF. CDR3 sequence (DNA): TGCGCCAGCAGCTTGAGTATAGGGCTTGGGGATGAAAAACTGTTTTTT.

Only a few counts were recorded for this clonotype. This CDR3 reads CASSQGVGYRGYTF. CDR3 nucleotide sequence: TGTGCCAGCAGCCAAGGGGTGGGGTATAGAGGCTACACCTTC. V usage is TRBV3-1 and J usage is TRBJ1-2; D unclear. Trimming removed 1 base at V and 8 bases at J, with 14 bases between. Germline CDR1 LGHDT, CDR2 YNNKEL (reference sequence). The CDR3 totals 14 residues.

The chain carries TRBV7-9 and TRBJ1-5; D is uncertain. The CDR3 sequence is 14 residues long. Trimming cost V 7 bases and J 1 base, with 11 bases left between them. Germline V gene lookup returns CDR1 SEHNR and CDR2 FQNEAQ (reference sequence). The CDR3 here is CASTPGISNQPQHF. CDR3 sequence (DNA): TGTGCCAGCACCCCTGGGATAAGCAATCAGCCCCAGCATTTT.

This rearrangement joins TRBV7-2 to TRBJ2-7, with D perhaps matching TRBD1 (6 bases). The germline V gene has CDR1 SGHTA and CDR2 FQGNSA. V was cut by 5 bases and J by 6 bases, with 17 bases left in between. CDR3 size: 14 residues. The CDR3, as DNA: TGTGCCAGCAGCACTGGACAGTTAATTAGCGAGCAGTACTTC. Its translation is CASSTGQLISEQYF.

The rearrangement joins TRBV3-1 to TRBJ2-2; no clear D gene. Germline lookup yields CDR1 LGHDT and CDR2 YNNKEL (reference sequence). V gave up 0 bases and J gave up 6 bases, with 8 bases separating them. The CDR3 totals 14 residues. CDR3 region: CASSQDGVAGELFF. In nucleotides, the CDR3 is TGTGCCAGCAGCCAAGATGGGGTGGCCGGGGAGCTGTTTTTT.

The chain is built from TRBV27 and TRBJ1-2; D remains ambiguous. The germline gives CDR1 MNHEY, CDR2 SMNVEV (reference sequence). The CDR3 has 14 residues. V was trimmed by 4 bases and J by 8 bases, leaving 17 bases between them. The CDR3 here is CASSSRALLGGYTF. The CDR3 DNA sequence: TGTGCCAGCAGTTCCCGCGCCTTACTCGGGGGCTACACCTTC.

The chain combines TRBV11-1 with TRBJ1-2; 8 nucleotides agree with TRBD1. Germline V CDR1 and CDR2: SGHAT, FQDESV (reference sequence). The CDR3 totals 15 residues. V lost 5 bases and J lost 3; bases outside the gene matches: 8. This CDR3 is CASSLGQGVDYGYTF. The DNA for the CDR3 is TGTGCCAGCAGCCTCGGACAGGGAGTGGACTATGGCTACACCTTC.

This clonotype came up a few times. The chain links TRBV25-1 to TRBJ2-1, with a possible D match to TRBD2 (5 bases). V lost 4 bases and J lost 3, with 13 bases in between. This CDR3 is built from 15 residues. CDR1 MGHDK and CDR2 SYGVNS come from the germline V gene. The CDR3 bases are TGTGCCAGCAGTGCGAGGGAGATTTACTACAATGAGCAGTTCTTC. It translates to CASSAREIYYNEQFF.

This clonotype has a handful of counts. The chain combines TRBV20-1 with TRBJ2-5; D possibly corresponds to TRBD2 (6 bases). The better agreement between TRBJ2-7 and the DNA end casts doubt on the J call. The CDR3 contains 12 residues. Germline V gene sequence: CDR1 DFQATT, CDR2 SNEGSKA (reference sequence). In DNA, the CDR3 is TGCAGTGCTAGCGGGAGTATCCACGAGCAGTACTTC. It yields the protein CSASGSIHEQYF.

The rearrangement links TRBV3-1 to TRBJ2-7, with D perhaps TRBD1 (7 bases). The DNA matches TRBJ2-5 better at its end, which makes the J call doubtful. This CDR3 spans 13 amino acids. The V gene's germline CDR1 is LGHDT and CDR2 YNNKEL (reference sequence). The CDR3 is CAIRQGGGETQYF. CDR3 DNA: TGTGCCATTAGACAGGGTGGAGGGGAGACCCAGTACTTC.

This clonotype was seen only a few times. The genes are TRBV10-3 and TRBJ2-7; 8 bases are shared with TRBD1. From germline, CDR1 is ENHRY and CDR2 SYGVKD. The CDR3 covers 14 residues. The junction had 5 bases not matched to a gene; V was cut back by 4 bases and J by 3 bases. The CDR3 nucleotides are TGTGCCATCAGTGCCAAAGGACAGGGCTACGAGCAGTACTTC. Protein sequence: CAISAKGQGYEQYF.

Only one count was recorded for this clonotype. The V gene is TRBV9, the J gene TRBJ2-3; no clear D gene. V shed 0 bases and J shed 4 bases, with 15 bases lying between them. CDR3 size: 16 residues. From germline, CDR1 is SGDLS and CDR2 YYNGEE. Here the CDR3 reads CASSVAPSAHADTQYF. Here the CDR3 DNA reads TGTGCCAGCAGCGTAGCACCTAGTGCCCACGCAGATACGCAGTATTTT.

CDR3 loop: CSALSRRLSVSEQYF. DNA of the CDR3: TGCAGTGCCCTCTCCCGCAGACTATCGGTTAGTGAGCAGTACTTC. The J gene is TRBJ2-5, the V gene TRBV20-1; possible D gene TRBD2, 5 bases. Germline-derived CDR1 and CDR2 are DFQATT and SNEGSKA (reference sequence). The V end lost 6 bases, the J end lost 11 bases, and 28 bases lay between the germline ends. CDR3 length: 15 residues.

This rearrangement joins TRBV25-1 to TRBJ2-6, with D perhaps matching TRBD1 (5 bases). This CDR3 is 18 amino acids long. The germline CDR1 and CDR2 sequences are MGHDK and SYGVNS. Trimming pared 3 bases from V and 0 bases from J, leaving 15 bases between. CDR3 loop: CASSDPRQFFSGANVLTF. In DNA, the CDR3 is TGTGCCAGCAGTGACCCTCGACAGTTCTTCTCTGGGGCCAACGTCCTGACTTTC.

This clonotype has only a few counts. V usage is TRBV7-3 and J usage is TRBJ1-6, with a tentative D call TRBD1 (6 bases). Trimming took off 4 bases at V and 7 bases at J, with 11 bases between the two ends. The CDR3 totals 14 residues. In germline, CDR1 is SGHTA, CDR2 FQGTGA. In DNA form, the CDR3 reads TGTGCCAGCAGCTCAGTCGGGGGCAATTCACCCCTCCACTTT. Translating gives CASSSVGGNSPLHF.

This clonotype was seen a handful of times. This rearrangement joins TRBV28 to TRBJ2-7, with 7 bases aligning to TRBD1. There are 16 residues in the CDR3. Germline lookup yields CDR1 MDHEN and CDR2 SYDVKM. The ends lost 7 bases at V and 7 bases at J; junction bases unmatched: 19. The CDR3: CASTMRSSGGTREQYF. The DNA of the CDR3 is TGTGCCAGCACTATGAGGTCGTCAGGGGGAACCCGGGAGCAGTACTTC.

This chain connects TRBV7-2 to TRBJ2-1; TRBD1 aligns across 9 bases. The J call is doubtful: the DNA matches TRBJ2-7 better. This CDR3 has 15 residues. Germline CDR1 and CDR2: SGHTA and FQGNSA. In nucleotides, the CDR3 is TGTGCCAGCAGCGTCGGGACAGGGCCTTACAATGAGCAGTACTTC. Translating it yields CASSVGTGPYNEQYF.

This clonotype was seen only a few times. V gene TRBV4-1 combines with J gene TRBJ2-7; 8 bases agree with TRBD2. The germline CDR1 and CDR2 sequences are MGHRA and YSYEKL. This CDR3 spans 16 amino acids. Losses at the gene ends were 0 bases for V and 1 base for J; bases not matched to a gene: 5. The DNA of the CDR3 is TGCGCCAGCAGCCAAGAAAAGCGGGAGAGGTCCTACGAGCAGTACTTC. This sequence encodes CASSQEKRERSYEQYF.

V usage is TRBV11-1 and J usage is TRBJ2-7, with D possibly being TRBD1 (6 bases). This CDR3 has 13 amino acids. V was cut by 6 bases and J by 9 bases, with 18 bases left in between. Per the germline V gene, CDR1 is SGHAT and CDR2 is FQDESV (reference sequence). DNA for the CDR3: TGTGCCAGCAGTGATCCCAACAGGGTCGGGCAGTACTTC. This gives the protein CASSDPNRVGQYF. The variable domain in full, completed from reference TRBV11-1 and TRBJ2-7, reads EAEVAQSPRYKITEKSQAVAFWCDPISGHATLYWYRQILGQGPELLVQFQDESVVDDSQLPKDRFSAERLKGVDSTLKIQPAELGDSAMYLCASSDPNRVGQYFGPGTRLTVT.